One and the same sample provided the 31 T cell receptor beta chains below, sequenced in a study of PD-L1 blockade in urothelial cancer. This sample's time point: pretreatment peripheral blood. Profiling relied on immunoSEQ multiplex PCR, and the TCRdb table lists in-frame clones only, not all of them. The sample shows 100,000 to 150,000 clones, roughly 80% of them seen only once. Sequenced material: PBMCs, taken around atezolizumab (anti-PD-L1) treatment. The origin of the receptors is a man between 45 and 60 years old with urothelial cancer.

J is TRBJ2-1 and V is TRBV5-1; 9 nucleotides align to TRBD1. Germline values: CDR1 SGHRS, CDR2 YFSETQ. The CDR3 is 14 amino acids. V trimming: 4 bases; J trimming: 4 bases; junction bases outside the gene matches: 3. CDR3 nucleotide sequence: TGCGCCAGCAGCCCTGACAGGGGGTACAATGAGCAGTTCTTC. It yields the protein CASSPDRGYNEQFF.

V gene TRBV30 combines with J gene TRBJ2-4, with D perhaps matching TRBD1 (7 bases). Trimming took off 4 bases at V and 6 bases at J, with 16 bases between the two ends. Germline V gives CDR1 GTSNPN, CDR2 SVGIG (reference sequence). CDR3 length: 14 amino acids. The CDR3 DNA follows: TGTGCCTGGAAGCCCCAGGGGGGAATAAACATTCAGTACTTC. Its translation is CAWKPQGGINIQYF.

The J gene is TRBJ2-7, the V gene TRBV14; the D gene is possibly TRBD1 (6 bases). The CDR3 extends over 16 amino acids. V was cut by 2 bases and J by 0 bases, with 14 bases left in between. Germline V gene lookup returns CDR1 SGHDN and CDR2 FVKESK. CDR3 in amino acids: CASSQLGAGSSYEQYF. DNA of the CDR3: TGTGCCAGCAGCCAATTGGGGGCAGGGAGCTCCTACGAGCAGTACTTC.

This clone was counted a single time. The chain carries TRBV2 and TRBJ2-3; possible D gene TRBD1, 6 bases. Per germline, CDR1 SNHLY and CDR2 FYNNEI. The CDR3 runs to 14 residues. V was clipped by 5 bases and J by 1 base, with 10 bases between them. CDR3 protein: CASSRAGGTDTQYF. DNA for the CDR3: TGTGCCAGCAGTCGGGCAGGGGGCACAGATACGCAGTATTTT.

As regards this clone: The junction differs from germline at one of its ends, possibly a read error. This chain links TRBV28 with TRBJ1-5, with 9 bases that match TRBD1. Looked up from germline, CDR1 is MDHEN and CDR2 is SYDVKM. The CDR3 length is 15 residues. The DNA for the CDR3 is TGTGCCAGCAGCCCGGGACAGGGAAGCACTCAGCCCCAGCATTTT. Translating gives CASSPGQGSTQPQHF. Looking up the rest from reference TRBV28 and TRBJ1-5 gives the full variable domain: DVKVTQSSRYLVKRTGEKVFLECVQDMDHENMFWYRQDPGLGLRLIYFSYDVKMKEKGDIPEGYSVSREKKERFSLILESASTNQTSMYLCASSPGQGSTQPQHFGDGTRLSIL.

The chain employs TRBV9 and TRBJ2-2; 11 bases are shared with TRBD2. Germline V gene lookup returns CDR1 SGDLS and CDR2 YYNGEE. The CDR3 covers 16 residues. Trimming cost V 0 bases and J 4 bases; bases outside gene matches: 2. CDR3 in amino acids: CASSVVAGGGTGELFF. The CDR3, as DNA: TGTGCCAGCAGCGTAGTAGCGGGAGGGGGCACCGGGGAGCTGTTTTTT.

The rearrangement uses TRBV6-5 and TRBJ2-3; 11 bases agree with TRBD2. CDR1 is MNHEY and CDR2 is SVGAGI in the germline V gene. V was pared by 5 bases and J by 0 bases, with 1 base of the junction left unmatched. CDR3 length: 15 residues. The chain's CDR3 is CASSRLAGSTDTQYF. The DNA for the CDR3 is TGTGCCAGCAGTCGACTAGCGGGAAGCACAGATACGCAGTATTTT.

The CDR3 bases are TGTGCCAGCAGCCGGAGGAATCAGCCCCAGCATTTT. Translation: CASSRRNQPQHF. The gene calls are TRBV6-5 and TRBJ1-5, with D unresolved. V was pared by 6 bases and J by 4 bases, with 7 bases between. The CDR3 sequence is 12 residues long. Germline CDR1 is MNHEY and CDR2 is SVGAGI.

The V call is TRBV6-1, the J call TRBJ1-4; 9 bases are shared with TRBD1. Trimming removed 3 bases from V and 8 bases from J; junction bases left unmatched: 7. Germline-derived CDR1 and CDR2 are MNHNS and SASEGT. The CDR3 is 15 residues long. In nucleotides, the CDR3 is TGTGCCAGCAGTGAGACACAGGGGGCCTGGGAAAAACTGTTTTTT. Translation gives CASSETQGAWEKLFF.

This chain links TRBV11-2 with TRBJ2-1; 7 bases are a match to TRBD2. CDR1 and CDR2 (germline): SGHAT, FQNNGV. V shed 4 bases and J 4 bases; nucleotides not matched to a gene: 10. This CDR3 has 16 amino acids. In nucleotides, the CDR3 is TGTGCCAGCAGCTCCCGGGCGATAGCGGGTTACAATGAGCAGTTCTTC. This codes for CASSSRAIAGYNEQFF.

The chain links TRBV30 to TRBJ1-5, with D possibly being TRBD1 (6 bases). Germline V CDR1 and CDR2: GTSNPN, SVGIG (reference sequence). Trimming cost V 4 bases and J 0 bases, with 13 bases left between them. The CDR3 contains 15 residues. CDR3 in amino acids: CAWTLTGSSNQPQHF. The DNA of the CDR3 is TGTGCCTGGACCCTAACAGGGAGTAGCAATCAGCCCCAGCATTTT.

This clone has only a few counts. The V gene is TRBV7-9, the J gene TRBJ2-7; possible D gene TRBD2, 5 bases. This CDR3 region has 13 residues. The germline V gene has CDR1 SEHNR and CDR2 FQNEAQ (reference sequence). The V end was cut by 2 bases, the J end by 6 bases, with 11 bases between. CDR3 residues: CASSLTVRGEQYF. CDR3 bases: TGTGCCAGCAGCTTAACCGTCCGGGGCGAGCAGTACTTC.

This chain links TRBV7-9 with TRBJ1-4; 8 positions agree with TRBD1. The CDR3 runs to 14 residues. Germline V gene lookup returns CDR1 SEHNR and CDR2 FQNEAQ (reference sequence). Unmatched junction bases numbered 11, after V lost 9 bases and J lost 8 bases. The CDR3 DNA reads TGTGCCAGTACTCGGGCAGGGGGCAACGAAAAACTGTTTTTT. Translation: CASTRAGGNEKLFF.

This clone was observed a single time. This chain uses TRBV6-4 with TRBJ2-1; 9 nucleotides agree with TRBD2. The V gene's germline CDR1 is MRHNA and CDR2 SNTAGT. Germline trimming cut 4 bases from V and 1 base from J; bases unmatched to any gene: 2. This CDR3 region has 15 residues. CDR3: CASSASGTSYNEQFF. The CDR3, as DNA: TGTGCCAGCAGTGCTAGCGGGACTTCCTACAATGAGCAGTTCTTC.

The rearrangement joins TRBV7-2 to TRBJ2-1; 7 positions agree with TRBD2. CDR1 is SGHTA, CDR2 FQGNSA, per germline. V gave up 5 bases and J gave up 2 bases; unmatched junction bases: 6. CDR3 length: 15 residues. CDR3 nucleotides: TGTGCCAGCAGCCTCGCTAGCGGCCCCTACAATGAGCAGTTCTTC. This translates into CASSLASGPYNEQFF.

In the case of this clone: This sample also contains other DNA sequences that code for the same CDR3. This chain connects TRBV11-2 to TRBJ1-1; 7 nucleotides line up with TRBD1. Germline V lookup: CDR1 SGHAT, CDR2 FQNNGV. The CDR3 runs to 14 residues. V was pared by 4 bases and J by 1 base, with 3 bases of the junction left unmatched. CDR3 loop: CASSWGTANTEAFF. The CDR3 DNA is TGTGCCAGCAGCTGGGGGACAGCGAACACTGAAGCTTTCTTT.

The CDR3 nucleotides read TGCGCCAGCACCCCAGGGCAGGGGACAGATACGCAGTATTTT. Translated, it gives CASTPGQGTDTQYF. The chain links TRBV5-1 to TRBJ2-3, with a weak D call TRBD1 (6 bases). Between the trimmed V and J ends, which lost 6 bases and 3 bases, there was a span of 14 bases. The V gene's germline CDR1 is SGHRS and CDR2 YFSETQ. The CDR3 totals 14 residues.

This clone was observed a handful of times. CDR3 sequence reads: CASSTGVNTEAFF. CDR3 coding DNA: TGTGCCAGCAGCACAGGGGTGAACACTGAAGCTTTCTTT. J is TRBJ1-1 and V is TRBV5-4; 7 bases match TRBD1. Germline-derived CDR1 and CDR2 are SGHNT and YYREEE (reference sequence). The CDR3 totals 13 residues. V was pared by 4 bases and J by 0 bases, with 0 bases of the junction left unmatched.

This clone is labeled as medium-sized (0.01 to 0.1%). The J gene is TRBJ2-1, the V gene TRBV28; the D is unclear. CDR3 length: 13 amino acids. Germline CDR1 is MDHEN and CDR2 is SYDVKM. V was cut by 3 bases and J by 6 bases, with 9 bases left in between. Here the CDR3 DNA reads TGTGCCAGCAGTTTTAGAGTCTTCAATGAGCAGTTCTTC. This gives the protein CASSFRVFNEQFF.

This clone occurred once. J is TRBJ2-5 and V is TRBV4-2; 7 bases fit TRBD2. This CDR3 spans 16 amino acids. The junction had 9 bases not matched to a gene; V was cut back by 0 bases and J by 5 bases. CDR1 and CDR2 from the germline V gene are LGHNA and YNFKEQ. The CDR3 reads CASSQDIGGDGETQYF. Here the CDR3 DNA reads TGTGCCAGCAGCCAAGATATTGGGGGGGACGGGGAGACCCAGTACTTC.

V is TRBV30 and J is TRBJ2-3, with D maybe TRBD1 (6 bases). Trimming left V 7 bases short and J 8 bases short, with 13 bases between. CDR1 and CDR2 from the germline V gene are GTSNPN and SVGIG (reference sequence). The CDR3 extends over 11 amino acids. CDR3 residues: CASHTQGTQYF. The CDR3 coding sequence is TGTGCCTCCCACACACAGGGTACGCAGTATTTT. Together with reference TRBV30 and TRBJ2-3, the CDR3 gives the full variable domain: SQTIHQWPATLVQPVGSPLSLECTVEGTSNPNLYWYRQAAGRGLQLLFYSVGIGQISSEVPQNLSASRPQDRQFILSSKKLLLSDSGFYLCASHTQGTQYFGPGTRLTVL.

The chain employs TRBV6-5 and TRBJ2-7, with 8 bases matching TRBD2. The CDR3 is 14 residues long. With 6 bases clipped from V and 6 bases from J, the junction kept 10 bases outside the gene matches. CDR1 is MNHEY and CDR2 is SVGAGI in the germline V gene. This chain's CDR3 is CASRQAGVKGEQYF. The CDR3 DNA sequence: TGTGCCAGCAGGCAAGCGGGAGTCAAGGGCGAGCAGTACTTC.

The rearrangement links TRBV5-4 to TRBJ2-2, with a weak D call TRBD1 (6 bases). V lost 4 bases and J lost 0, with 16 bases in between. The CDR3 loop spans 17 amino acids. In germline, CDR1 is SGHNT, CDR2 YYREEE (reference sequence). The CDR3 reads CASSPAPGHSNTGELFF. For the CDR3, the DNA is TGTGCCAGCAGCCCCGCCCCGGGACACTCGAACACCGGGGAGCTGTTTTTT.

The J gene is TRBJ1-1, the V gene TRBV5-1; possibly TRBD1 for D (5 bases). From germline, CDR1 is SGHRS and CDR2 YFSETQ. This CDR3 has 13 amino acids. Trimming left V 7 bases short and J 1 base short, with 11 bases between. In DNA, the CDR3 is TGCGCCAGCGCCGTCGGGGGGAACACTGAAGCTTTCTTT. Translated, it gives CASAVGGNTEAFF.

This chain's CDR3 is CSVERQGKGDTQYF. CDR3 DNA: TGCAGCGTTGAACGGCAGGGTAAAGGAGATACGCAGTATTTT. This chain connects TRBV29-1 to TRBJ2-3; D might be TRBD1 (5 bases). In germline, CDR1 is SQVTM, CDR2 ANQGSEA. This CDR3 has 14 amino acids. Trimming shortened V by 2 bases and J by 5 bases, and 14 bases separated the two germline ends.

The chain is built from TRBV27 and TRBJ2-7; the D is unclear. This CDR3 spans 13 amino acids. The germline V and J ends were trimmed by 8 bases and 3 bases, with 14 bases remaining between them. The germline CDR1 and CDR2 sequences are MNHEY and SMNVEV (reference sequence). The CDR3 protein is CASGKQRDYEQYF. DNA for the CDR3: TGTGCCAGCGGAAAACAGAGAGACTACGAGCAGTACTTC.

CDR3 loop: CASRTASGGTQYF. CDR3 coding DNA: TGTGCCAGCAGGACGGCTAGCGGGGGGACCCAGTACTTC. The chain joins TRBV2 to TRBJ2-5; 10 bases are a match to TRBD2. This CDR3 has 13 amino acids. V lost 6 bases and J lost 7; bases outside the gene matches: 5. The germline V gene has CDR1 SNHLY and CDR2 FYNNEI.

The CDR3, as DNA: TGTGCCAGTAGTATCAGGGACACTGAAGCTTTCTTT. Its translation: CASSIRDTEAFF. V and J are TRBV19 and TRBJ1-1, with D possibly being TRBD1 (5 bases). The CDR3 sequence is 12 residues long. The V and J ends lost 3 bases and 3 bases respectively, with 5 bases between them. Germline V gene lookup returns CDR1 LNHDA and CDR2 SQIVND (reference sequence).

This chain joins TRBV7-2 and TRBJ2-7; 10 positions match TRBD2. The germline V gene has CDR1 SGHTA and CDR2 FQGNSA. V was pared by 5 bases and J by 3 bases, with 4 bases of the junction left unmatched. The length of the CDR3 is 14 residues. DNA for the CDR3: TGTGCCAGCAGCCGCCTAGCGGGGGACTACGAGCAGTACTTC. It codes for CASSRLAGDYEQYF.

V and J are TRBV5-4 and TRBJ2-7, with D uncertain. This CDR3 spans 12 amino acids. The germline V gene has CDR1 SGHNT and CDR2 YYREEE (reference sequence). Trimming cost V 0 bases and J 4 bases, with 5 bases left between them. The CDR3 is CASSLERYEQYF. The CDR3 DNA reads TGTGCCAGCAGCTTGGAGAGATACGAGCAGTACTTC.

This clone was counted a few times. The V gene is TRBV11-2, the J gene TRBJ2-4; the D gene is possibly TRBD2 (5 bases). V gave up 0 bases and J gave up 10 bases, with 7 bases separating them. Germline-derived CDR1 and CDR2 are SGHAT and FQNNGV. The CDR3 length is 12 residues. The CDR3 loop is CASSLDRRIQYF. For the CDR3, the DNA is TGTGCCAGCAGCTTAGATAGGAGGATTCAGTACTTC.